The source of this TCR beta chain is a study of blood T cell repertoires in COVID-19 (dated by TCRdb to about 2020). Turning to the overall study: Samples from collaborators originated in the United States, Italy and Spain and spanned both the acute and convalescent phases of COVID-19. The prospective study material was composed of cDNA or gDNA derived from T cells, B-cell-depleted T cells, or PBMCs. The dataset comprised deeply sampled blood TCRbeta repertoires from subjects exposed to, actively infected with, or recovered from COVID-19. The repertoires were made available in a free public database intended to serve as a resource for research on the immune response to SARS-CoV-2. Samples were obtained from the ongoing ImmuneRACE study (first 160 participants) and from some 1,200 subjects provided by 6 global collaborators. A de-identified subject ID, COVID-19 status, age in years and sex were almost always included in the sample metadata. Where available, HLA class I and class II types were taken from metadata supplied by the sample provider and were not determined by assay-based typing. Beyond this particular receptor, the publication reports: Clinical and demographic metadata were provided uncurated, with the amount varying by source and participant.

Note on this clone: Its antigen specificity is not known. Qualities for individual bases were not recorded, and no much larger clone is one base off.

TCRbeta CDR3 regions were amplified from genomic DNA using the immunoSEQ Assay, a bias-controlled multiplex PCR. As for the original processing: Within the assay, amplification of reference gene primers was used to estimate how many nucleated cells each sample contained. To quantify the absolute abundance of each unique TCRbeta CDR3 rearrangement, sequence reads were collapsed and filtered. For each sample, productive Simpson clonality was calculated as the square root of Simpson's diversity index across productive rearrangements. This immuneACCESS table, as held by TCRdb, lists in-frame sequences with V and J called but not all clones. Of the missing ones, under half trace to an unresolved V gene in checked studies; the others have no known cause. The V and J calls and clone size are taken from that table; D and trimming were inferred from the DNA. In this sample the table shows about 230,000 clones, nearly 90% of which occur a single time. Of the sample, about 12% falls within the top ten clones.

Sequences SGHTA (CDR1) and FQGNSA (CDR2) are obtained from the germline V gene. The CDR3 starts with the cysteine, ends with the phenylalanine, and has 13 residues. Of all the DNA, just the CDR3 is kept, 39 bases in frame from base 1. Ends trimmed: V by 4 bases, J by 7 bases; bases unmatched to a gene: 4. A second Seattle source provided samples from volunteer blood donors who had recovered from COVID-19. Each collaborating institution followed its own protocols to collect whole blood in K2EDTA tubes. For TCRbeta analysis, collaborators shipped samples as frozen whole blood, isolated PBMCs, or DNA extracted from either of those sample types.

The sequenced sample consisted of peripheral blood. The receptor was isolated from a woman between 18 and 29 years old who had recovered from COVID-19. The chain employs TRBV7-2 and TRBJ1-2, with TRBD1 identical over 9 junction bases. The DNA reads TGTGCCAGCAGCTGGGACAGGGAGGGTGGCTACACCTTC. It is translated as CASSWDREGGYTF.